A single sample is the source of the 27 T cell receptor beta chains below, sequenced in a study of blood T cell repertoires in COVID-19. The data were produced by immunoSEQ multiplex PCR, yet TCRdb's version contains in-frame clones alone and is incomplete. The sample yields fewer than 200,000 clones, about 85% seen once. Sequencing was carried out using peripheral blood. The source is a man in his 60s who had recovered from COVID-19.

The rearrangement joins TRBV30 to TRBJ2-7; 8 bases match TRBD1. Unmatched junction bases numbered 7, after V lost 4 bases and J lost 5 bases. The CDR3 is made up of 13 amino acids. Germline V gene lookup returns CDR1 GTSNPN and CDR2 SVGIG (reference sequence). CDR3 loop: CAWMIGQGHEQYF. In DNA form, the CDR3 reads TGTGCCTGGATGATCGGACAGGGCCACGAGCAGTACTTC.

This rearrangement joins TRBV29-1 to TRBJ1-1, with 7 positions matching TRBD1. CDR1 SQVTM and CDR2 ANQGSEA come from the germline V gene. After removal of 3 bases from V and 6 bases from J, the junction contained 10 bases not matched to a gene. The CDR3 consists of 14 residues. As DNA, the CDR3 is TGCAGCGTTGAGGAGATGACAGGGATCCCTGAAGCTTTCTTT. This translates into CSVEEMTGIPEAFF.

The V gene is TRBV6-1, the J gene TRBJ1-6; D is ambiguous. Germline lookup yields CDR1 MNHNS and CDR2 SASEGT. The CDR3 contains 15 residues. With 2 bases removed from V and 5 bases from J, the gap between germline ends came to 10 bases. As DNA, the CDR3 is TGTGCCAGCAGTGAAATAGGGCGGGATAATTCACCCCTCCACTTT. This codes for CASSEIGRDNSPLHF.

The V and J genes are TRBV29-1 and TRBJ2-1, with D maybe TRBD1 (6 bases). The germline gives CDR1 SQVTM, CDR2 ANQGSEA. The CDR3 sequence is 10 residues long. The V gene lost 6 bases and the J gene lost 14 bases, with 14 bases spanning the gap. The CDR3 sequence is CSVRTVAEFF. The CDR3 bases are TGCAGCGTGAGGACAGTCGCAGAGTTCTTC.

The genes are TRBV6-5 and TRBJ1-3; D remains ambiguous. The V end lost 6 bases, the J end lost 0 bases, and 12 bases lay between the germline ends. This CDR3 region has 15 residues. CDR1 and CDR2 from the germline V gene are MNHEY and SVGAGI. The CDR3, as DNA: TGTGCCAGCAGCCAGGACGGGAGCTCTGGAAACACCATATATTTT. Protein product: CASSQDGSSGNTIYF.

The CDR3 DNA is TGCAGCGTGGACAGGGAGGACCTCGGGCAGTACTTC. Amino acid sequence: CSVDREDLGQYF. The V gene is TRBV29-1, the J gene TRBJ2-7, with 8 bases aligning to TRBD1. CDR3 length: 12 amino acids. Germline V CDR1 and CDR2: SQVTM, ANQGSEA. Trimming at V came to 6 bases and at J to 9 bases, leaving 10 bases not matched to a gene.

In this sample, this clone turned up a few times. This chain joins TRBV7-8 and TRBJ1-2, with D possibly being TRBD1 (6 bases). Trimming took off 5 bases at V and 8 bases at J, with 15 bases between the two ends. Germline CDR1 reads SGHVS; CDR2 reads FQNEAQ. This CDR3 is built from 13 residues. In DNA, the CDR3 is TGTGCCAGCAGCACAAACAGGGTGGAAGGCTACACCTTC. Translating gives CASSTNRVEGYTF.

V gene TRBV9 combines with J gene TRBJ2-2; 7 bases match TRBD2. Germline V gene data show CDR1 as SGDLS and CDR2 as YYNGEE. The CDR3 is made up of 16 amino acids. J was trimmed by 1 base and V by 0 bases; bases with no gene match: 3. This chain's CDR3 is CASSVVGLGNTGELFF. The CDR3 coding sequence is TGTGCCAGCAGCGTAGTCGGACTAGGGAACACCGGGGAGCTGTTTTTT.

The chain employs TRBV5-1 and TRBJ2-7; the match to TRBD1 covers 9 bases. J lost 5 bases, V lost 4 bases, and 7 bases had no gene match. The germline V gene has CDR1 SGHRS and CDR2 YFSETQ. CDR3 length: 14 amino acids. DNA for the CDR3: TGCGCCAGCAGCCTGCGGACAGGGGAGGACGAGCAGTACTTC. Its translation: CASSLRTGEDEQYF.

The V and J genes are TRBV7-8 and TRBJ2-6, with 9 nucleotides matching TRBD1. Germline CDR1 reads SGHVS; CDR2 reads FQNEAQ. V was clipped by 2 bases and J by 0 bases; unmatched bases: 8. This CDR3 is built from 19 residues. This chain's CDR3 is CASSLFRDRVFSGANVLTF. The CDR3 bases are TGTGCCAGCAGCTTATTTCGGGACAGGGTTTTCTCTGGGGCCAACGTCCTGACTTTC.

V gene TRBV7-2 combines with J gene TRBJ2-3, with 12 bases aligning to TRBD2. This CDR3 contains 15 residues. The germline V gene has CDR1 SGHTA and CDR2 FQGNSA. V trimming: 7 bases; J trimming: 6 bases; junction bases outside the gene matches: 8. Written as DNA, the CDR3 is TGTGCCAGCACCCCCCCTAGCGGGGGGGCGGATACGCAGTATTTT. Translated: CASTPPSGGADTQYF.

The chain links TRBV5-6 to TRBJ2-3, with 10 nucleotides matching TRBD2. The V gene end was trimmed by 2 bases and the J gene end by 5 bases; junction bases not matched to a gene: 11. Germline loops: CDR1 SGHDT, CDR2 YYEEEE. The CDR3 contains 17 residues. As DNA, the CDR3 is TGTGCCAGCAGCTTAGAACTAGCGGGGCCCGTTGGAGATACGCAGTATTTT. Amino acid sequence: CASSLELAGPVGDTQYF.

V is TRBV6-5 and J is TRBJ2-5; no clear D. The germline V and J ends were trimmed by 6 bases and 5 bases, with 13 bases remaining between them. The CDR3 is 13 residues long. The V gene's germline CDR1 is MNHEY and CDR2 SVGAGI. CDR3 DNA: TGTGCCAGCAGCCGGTCGGTTATGGAGACCCAGTACTTC. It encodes CASSRSVMETQYF.

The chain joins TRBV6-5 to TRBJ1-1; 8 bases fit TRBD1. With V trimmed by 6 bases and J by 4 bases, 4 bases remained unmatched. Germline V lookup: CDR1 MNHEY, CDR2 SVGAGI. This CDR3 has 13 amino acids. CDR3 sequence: CASRKTGGTEAFF. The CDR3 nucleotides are TGTGCCAGCAGAAAAACAGGGGGCACTGAAGCTTTCTTT.

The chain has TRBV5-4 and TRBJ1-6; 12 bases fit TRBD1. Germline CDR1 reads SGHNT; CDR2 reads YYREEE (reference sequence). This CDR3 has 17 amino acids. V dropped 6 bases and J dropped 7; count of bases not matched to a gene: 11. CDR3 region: CASTLGTGGRRNSPLHF. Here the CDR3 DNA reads TGTGCCAGCACCCTCGGGACAGGGGGCCGAAGGAATTCACCCCTCCACTTT. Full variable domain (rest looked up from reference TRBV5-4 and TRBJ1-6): ETGVTQSPTHLIKTRGQQVTLRCSSQSGHNTVSWYQQALGQGPQFIFQYYREEENGRGNFPPRFSGLQFPNYSSELNVNALELDDSALYLCASTLGTGGRRNSPLHFGNGTRLTVT.

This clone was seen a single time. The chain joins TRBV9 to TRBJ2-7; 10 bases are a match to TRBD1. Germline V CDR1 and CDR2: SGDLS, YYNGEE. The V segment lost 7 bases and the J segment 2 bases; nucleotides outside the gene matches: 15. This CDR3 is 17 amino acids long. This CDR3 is CASSPEGQGSPTYEQYF. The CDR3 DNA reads TGTGCCAGCTCCCCCGAGGGACAGGGGTCCCCCACCTACGAGCAGTACTTC.

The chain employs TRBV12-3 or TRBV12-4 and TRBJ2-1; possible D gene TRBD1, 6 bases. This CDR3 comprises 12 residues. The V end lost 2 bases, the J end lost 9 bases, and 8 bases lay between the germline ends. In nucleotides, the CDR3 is TGTGCCAGCAGTTTACAGGGGATTGAGCAGTTCTTC. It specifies CASSLQGIEQFF.

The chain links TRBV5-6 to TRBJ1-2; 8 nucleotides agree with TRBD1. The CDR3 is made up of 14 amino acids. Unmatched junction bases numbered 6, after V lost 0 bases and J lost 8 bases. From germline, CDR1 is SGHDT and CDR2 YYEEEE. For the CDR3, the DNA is TGTGCCAGCAGCTTGGTTGACAGGGGCCTAGGCTACACCTTC. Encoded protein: CASSLVDRGLGYTF.

The DNA of the CDR3 is TGTGCCAGCAGTGAGGGGGCCACAGGGAGCCACGAGCAGTACTTC. It yields the protein CASSEGATGSHEQYF. The chain links TRBV2 to TRBJ2-7; possible D gene TRBD1, 6 bases. Trimming pared 3 bases from V and 5 bases from J, leaving 17 bases between. Germline V gene data show CDR1 as SNHLY and CDR2 as FYNNEI. The CDR3 contains 15 residues.

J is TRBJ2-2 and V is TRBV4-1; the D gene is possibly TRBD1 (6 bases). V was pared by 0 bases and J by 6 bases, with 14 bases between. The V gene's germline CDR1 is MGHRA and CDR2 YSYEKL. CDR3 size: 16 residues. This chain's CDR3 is CASSQEGVGAAGELFF. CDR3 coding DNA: TGCGCCAGCAGCCAAGAGGGCGTGGGGGCGGCCGGGGAGCTGTTTTTT.

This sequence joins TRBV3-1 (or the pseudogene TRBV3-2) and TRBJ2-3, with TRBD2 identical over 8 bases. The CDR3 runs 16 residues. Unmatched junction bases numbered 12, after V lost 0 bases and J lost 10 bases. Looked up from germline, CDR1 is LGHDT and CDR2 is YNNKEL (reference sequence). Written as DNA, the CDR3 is TGTGCCAGCAGCCAAGATCCCGGACTAGCTTGGAAAGCGCAGTATTTT. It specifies CASSQDPGLAWKAQYF.

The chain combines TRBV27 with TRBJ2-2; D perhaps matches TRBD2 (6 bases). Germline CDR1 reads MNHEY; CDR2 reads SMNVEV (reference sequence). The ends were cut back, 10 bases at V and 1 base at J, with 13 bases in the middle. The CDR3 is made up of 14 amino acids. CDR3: CATTAGRNTGELFF. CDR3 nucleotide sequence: TGTGCCACCACAGCGGGCCGGAACACCGGGGAGCTGTTTTTT.

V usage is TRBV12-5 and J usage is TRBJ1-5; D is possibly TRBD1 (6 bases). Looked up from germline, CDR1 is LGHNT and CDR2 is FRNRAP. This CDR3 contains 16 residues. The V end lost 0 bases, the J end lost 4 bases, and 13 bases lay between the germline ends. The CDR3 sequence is CASGLVQGMGNQPQHF. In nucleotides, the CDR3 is TGTGCTAGTGGTTTGGTACAGGGAATGGGGAATCAGCCCCAGCATTTT. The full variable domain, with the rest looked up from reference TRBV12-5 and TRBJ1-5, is DARVTQTPRHKVTEMGQEVTMRCQPILGHNTVFWYRQTMMQGLELLAYFRNRAPLDDSGMPKDRFSAEMPDATLATLKIQPSEPRDSAVYFCASGLVQGMGNQPQHFGDGTRLSIL.

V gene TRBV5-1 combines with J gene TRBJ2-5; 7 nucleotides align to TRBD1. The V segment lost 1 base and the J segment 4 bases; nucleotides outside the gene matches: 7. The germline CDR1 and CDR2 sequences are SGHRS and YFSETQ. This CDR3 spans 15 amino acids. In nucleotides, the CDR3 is TGCGCCAGCAGCTTGTTTGGGACAGACGGAGAGACCCAGTACTTC. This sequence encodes CASSLFGTDGETQYF.

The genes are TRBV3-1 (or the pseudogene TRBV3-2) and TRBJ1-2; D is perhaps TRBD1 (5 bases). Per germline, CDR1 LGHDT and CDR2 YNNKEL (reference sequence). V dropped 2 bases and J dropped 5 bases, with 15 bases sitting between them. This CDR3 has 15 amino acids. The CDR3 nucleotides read TGTGCCAGCAGCCAATCGGATCATGGGGGGTATGGCTACACCTTC. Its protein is CASSQSDHGGYGYTF.

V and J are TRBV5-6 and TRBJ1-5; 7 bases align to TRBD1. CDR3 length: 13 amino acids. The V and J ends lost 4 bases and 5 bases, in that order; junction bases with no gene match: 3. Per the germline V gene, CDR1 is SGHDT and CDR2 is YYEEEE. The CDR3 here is CASSLDRDQPQHF. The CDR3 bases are TGTGCCAGCAGCCTAGACAGGGATCAGCCCCAGCATTTT.

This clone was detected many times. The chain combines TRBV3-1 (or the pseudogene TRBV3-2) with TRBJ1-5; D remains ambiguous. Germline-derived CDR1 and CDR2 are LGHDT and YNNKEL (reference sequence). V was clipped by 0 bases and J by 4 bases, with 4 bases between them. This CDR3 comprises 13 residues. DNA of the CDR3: TGTGCCAGCAGCCAAGATTATAATCAGCCCCAGCATTTT. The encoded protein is CASSQDYNQPQHF.